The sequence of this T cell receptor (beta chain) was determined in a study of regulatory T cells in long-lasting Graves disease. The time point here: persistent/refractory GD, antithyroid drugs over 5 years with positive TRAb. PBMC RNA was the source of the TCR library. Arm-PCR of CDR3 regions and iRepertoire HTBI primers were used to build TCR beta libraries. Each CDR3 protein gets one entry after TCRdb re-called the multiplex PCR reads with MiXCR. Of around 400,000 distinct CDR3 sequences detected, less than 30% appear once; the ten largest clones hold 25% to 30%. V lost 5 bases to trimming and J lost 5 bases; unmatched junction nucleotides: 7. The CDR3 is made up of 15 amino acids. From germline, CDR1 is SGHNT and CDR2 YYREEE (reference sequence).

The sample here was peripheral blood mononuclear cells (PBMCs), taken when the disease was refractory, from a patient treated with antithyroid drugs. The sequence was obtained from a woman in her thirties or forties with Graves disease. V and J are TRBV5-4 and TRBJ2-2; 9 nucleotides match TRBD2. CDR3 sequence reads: CASRAGLAWTGELFF. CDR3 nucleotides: TGTGCCAGCAGGGCGGGACTAGCATGGACCGGGGAGCTGTTTTTT.